A selection of T cell receptor beta chains follows, all from one sample in a study of shared T cell receptors in the human thymus. Profiling relied on immunoSEQ multiplex PCR, and the TCRdb table lists in-frame clones only, not all of them. This sample yields about 660,000 clones, of which around 87% are seen a single time; around 0.0099% belongs to the top ten. This same sample was also taken into another study, of human thymus T cells.

Specimen: thymocytes. The receptors were gathered from a boy in the first two years of life with a congenital heart defect. CDR3s include the opening cysteine and the closing phenylalanine or tryptophan. Each record gives: clone size, D gene, V gene, CDR3 length, J gene, CDR3 DNA, CDR3 protein. A D gene is named only where the DNA matches it firmly. Clone size is given for some rows only: seen once, a few or many times, or a class if the clone is expanded.

-	-	TRBV27	13	TRBJ2-7	TGTGCCAGCGGAGTAGGAGGCCCCTACGAGCAGTACTTC	CASGVGGPYEQYF
-	TRBD1	TRBV6-6	16	TRBJ1-5	TGTGCCAGCAGTTACCCGACAGGGATTAGCAATCAGCCCCAGCATTTT	CASSYPTGISNQPQHF
-	TRBD2	TRBV6-6	16	TRBJ2-3	TGTGCCAGCAGTTACCTACTAGCGGGAGGGACAGATACGCAGTATTTT	CASSYLLAGGTDTQYF
-	TRBD2	TRBV10-3	14	TRBJ2-2	TGTGCCATCGGTCTAGCGGTAAACACCGGGGAGCTGTTTTTT	CAIGLAVNTGELFF
once	TRBD2	TRBV18	20	TRBJ2-4	TGTGCCAGCTCACCGTTGAAGACTAGCGGGAGCCAGAAGTTCAAAAACATTCAGTACTTC	CASSPLKTSGSQKFKNIQYF
once	-	TRBV6-6	16	TRBJ1-1	TGTGCCAGCAGTTACGTAAACCGGGAACGGAGCACTGAAGCTTTCTTT	CASSYVNRERSTEAFF
-	-	TRBV5-1	15	TRBJ2-7	TGCGCCAGCAGCGCCCCTTTCGGCGGCCAGGGTGAGCAGTACTTC	CASSAPFGGQGEQYF
-	TRBD2	TRBV10-3	14	TRBJ2-7	TGTGCCATCAGTTTAGCGGGAGACTCCTACGAGCAGTACTTC	CAISLAGDSYEQYF
-	-	TRBV5-6	14	TRBJ2-7	TGTGCCAGCAGCTCCCTCGGGTCTCAATACGAGCAGTACTTC	CASSSLGSQYEQYF
-	TRBD1	TRBV28	15	TRBJ1-3	TGTGCCAGCAGTGTGGACAGGGCGTGTGGAAACACCATATATTTT	CASSVDRACGNTIYF
-	TRBD2	TRBV9	16	TRBJ2-1	TGTGCCAGCAGTGTTACCGGGACTAGCGGTGACAATGAGCAGTTCTTC	CASSVTGTSGDNEQFF
-	-	TRBV5-6	17	TRBJ1-2	TGTGCCAGCAGCTTGAAGGTAGGCAGGGAGGGAAACTATGGCTACACCTTC	CASSLKVGREGNYGYTF
-	-	TRBV5-1	15	TRBJ2-1	TGCGCCAGCAGCTCTAGCTCGACCCCCGACAATGAGCAGTTCTTC	CASSSSSTPDNEQFF
-	TRBD2	TRBV10-3	17	TRBJ2-3	TGTGCCACCGGGACTAGCGGGAGGTGGGGCCACGCAGATACGCAGTATTTT	CATGTSGRWGHADTQYF
-	TRBD2	TRBV7-9	17	TRBJ2-1	TGTGCCAGCAGCCCACCCATGGGGGGAGGGATCTACAATGAGCAGTTCTTC	CASSPPMGGGIYNEQFF
-	-	TRBV7-2	17	TRBJ1-2	TGTGCCAGCAGCTTAGGGGCAGAACCTTACGATAACTATGGCTACACCTTC	CASSLGAEPYDNYGYTF
-	-	TRBV2	13	TRBJ1-5	TGTGCCAGCCAGGGTATTAGCAATCAGCCCCAGCATTTT	CASQGISNQPQHF
-	TRBD1	TRBV7-2	15	TRBJ2-7	TGTGCCAGCAGCTCGGACAGGGTGTTCCCCTACGAGCAGTACTTC	CASSSDRVFPYEQYF
-	TRBD1	TRBV7-2	18	TRBJ2-1	TGTGCCAGCAGCTTAGATGAGATAAGGACAGGGGCCTACAATGAGCAGTTCTTC	CASSLDEIRTGAYNEQFF
-	-	TRBV4-1	15	TRBJ1-2	TGCGCCAGCAGCCAACCTTGGCCCTCCGGGTATGGCTACACCTTC	CASSQPWPSGYGYTF
-	TRBD2	TRBV7-9	15	TRBJ2-7	TGTGCCAGCAGCTTAAAGCGGGAGGGATCCTACGAGCAGTACTTC	CASSLKREGSYEQYF
-	-	TRBV30	18	TRBJ2-1	TGTGCCTGGAGTGTACGGAGCGAGAGCTTCTTAACCTACAATGAGCAGTTCTTC	CAWSVRSESFLTYNEQFF
-	TRBD1	TRBV28	16	TRBJ2-4	TGTGCCAGCAGCCGCCGGGACAGGGGTGGCAAAAACATTCAGTACTTC	CASSRRDRGGKNIQYF
-	TRBD2	TRBV11-1	15	TRBJ2-7	TGTGCCAGCAACGGGGAGGGGACTTTCCACTACGAGCAGTACTTC	CASNGEGTFHYEQYF
-	-	TRBV27	13	TRBJ2-3	TGTGCCAGCAGACAGGGAGGCACAGATACGCAGTATTTT	CASRQGGTDTQYF
-	-	TRBV7-9	14	TRBJ1-2	TGTGCCAGCAGCTACGGGATTCCAAACTATGGCTACGCCTTC	CASSYGIPNYGYAF
-	TRBD2	TRBV7-8	19	TRBJ2-4	TGTGCCAGCAGCTTAGCGCTAAAGGGTAGCGGGAGGGGTGGAAACATTCAGTACTTC	CASSLALKGSGRGGNIQYF
-	-	TRBV4-1	13	TRBJ2-5	TGCGCCAGCAGCCAAGCTACTCTGGAGACCCAGTACTTC	CASSQATLETQYF
-	-	TRBV19	14	TRBJ2-7	TGTGCCATCCCGGGAGATTCGTCTCCTCGGGAGCAGTACTTC	CAIPGDSSPREQYF
-	-	TRBV27	14	TRBJ1-2	TGTGCCAGCAGTTTAAACGGGGGCGGGGGTGGCTACACCTTC	CASSLNGGGGGYTF
-	TRBD1	TRBV7-9	16	TRBJ2-2	TGTGCCAGCAGCGGGGGACAGGGCCTATACACCGGGGAGCTGTTTTTT	CASSGGQGLYTGELFF
-	TRBD2	TRBV5-1	14	TRBJ2-1	TGCGCCAGCAGCACTAGCGGGAAAAACAATGAGCAGTTCTTC	CASSTSGKNNEQFF
-	-	TRBV13	15	TRBJ2-2	TGTGCCAGCAGCCCCCAGGTGGACAGAGTCGGGGAGCTGTTTTTT	CASSPQVDRVGELFF
-	-	TRBV6-5	15	TRBJ1-5	TGTGCCAGCAGCGACGACAAACATAGCAATCAGCCCCAGCATTTT	CASSDDKHSNQPQHF
-	TRBD2	TRBV15	15	TRBJ2-3	TGTGCCACCAGCAGAGGTAGCGGGAAAGCAGATACGCAGTATTTT	CATSRGSGKADTQYF
-	-	TRBV5-1	12	TRBJ1-2	TGCGCCAGCAGCTCCACAGTAAATGGCTACACCTTC	CASSSTVNGYTF
-	TRBD2	TRBV29-1	16	TRBJ2-7	TGCAGCGCCACCCTAGGGGGGCGGGAGGGCTCCTACGAGCAGTACTTC	CSATLGGREGSYEQYF
-	TRBD2	TRBV7-9	16	TRBJ2-1	TGTGCCAGCAGCTTAGCCCGGGAGGGGGGGTACAATGAGCAGTTCTTC	CASSLAREGGYNEQFF
-	TRBD2	TRBV29-1	13	TRBJ2-7	TGCAGCGTTGTGGCAGCGGGATCCTACGAGCAGTACTTC	CSVVAAGSYEQYF
-	-	TRBV11-3	17	TRBJ2-7	TGTGCCAGCAGCTTAAGGACCCTCCCTAGCCGGTCTGACGAGCAGTACTTC	CASSLRTLPSRSDEQYF
once	TRBD1	TRBV6-5	16	TRBJ2-2	TGTGCCAGCAGTTATAGAGACAGGGGCTACACCGGGGAGCTGTTTTTT	CASSYRDRGYTGELFF
-	-	TRBV20-1	8	TRBJ2-1	TGCAGTGTCCCGGGACTGTTCTTC	CSVPGLFF
-	TRBD1	TRBV15	13	TRBJ1-3	TGTGCCACCAGCCCGACAGGGTCCGACACCATATATTTT	CATSPTGSDTIYF
-	-	TRBV7-2	12	TRBJ1-1	TGTGCCAGCAGCCCGTTGAACACTGAAGCTTTCTTT	CASSPLNTEAFF
few	TRBD2	TRBV28	15	TRBJ2-2	TGTGCCAGCAGCCCCGGTACTAGCGGAACCGGGGAGCTGTTTTTT	CASSPGTSGTGELFF
once	-	TRBV11-1	16	TRBJ2-5	TGTGCCAGCAGCTTAGGGGCGATGCCCTCACTAGAGACCCAGTACTTC	CASSLGAMPSLETQYF
-	TRBD1	TRBV5-6	17	TRBJ2-3	TGTGCCAGCAGCCAGTGGGGTAAAGGGGGCAGGGCAGATACGCAGTATTTT	CASSQWGKGGRADTQYF
-	TRBD1	TRBV6-1	14	TRBJ1-1	TGTGCCAGCAGTGAGGGCAGGGGGCTTGATGAAGCTTTCTTT	CASSEGRGLDEAFF
-	TRBD1	TRBV6-5	15	TRBJ1-5	TGTGCCAGCAGTTTGACAGGGGGTAGCAATCAGCCCCAGCATTTT	CASSLTGGSNQPQHF
once	TRBD1	TRBV6-1	15	TRBJ2-7	TGTGCCAGCAGACCTAAGGCGGCAGGGGGCTACGAGCAGTACTTC	CASRPKAAGGYEQYF
-	TRBD2	TRBV27	16	TRBJ2-4	TGTGCCAGCAGTAAAGAGCGGGAGGGGGCCAAAAACATTCAGTACTTC	CASSKEREGAKNIQYF
-	TRBD2	TRBV5-1	18	TRBJ2-3	TGCGCCAGCAGCTTGCCCCCCGCTAGCGGAGGTATCGCAGATACGCAGTATTTT	CASSLPPASGGIADTQYF
-	TRBD2	TRBV29-1	13	TRBJ2-1	TGCAGCGTTGAAGAGGGGGGGGACAATGAGCAGTTCTTC	CSVEEGGDNEQFF
-	-	TRBV7-2	16	TRBJ2-7	TGTGCCAGCAGCTTATCCGGGCGGGAACTACCGTACGAGCAGTACTTC	CASSLSGRELPYEQYF
-	-	TRBV7-2	13	TRBJ2-7	TGTGCCAGCAGCTTACAGGGAACCTACGAGCAGTACTTC	CASSLQGTYEQYF
-	TRBD2	TRBV4-1	15	TRBJ2-7	TGCGCCAGCAGTCCACTAGCGGGAGAAGCGTACGAGCAGTACTTC	CASSPLAGEAYEQYF